Below are 32 T cell receptor beta chains sequenced from a single sample in a study of STAT5B mutations in CD4+ large granular lymphocyte leukemia. Clones were read by immunoSEQ multiplex PCR, and TCRdb kept only the in-frame ones, dropping some. The sample holds tens of thousands of clones; 60% to 80% are singletons and the top ten take 0.55% to 0.75%. The sample comprised CD4+ T cells from blood buffy coats. The receptors shown here come from a human donor in good health.

The chain has TRBV11-2 and TRBJ1-2, with D possibly TRBD1 on 5 matching bases. V was pared by 4 bases and J by 4 bases, with 19 bases between. Germline CDR1 reads SGHAT; CDR2 reads FQNNGV. The CDR3 totals 16 residues. The CDR3 sequence: CASSSGQWGASYGYTF. CDR3 coding DNA: TGTGCCAGCAGCTCAGGGCAATGGGGCGCCAGCTATGGCTACACCTTC.

The V gene is TRBV7-2, the J gene TRBJ2-5, with D possibly being TRBD2 (6 bases). Germline V gene data show CDR1 as SGHTA and CDR2 as FQGNSA. The length of the CDR3 is 14 residues. V was pared by 5 bases and J by 1 base, with 11 bases between. CDR3: CASSVGGVQETQYF. The CDR3 coding sequence is TGTGCCAGCAGCGTGGGGGGAGTCCAAGAGACCCAGTACTTC.

V and J are TRBV28 and TRBJ2-1, with 12 bases that match TRBD2. Per the germline V gene, CDR1 is MDHEN and CDR2 is SYDVKM. This CDR3 contains 15 residues. V trimming: 2 bases; J trimming: 7 bases; junction bases outside the gene matches: 3. This CDR3 is CASSLGGLAGNEQFF. In DNA form, the CDR3 reads TGTGCCAGCAGTTTAGGAGGACTAGCGGGGAATGAGCAGTTCTTC.

CDR3 in DNA: TGTGCCAGCAGCTTAGCGTCTAACAGGGGAGACTATGGCTACACCTTC. This codes for CASSLASNRGDYGYTF. This sequence joins TRBV7-2 and TRBJ1-2, with 7 bases identical to TRBD1. This CDR3 comprises 16 residues. Germline V gives CDR1 SGHTA, CDR2 FQGNSA. V gave up 0 bases and J gave up 3 bases; unmatched junction bases: 7.

This chain joins TRBV5-1 and TRBJ2-2; unclear D gene. Per germline, CDR1 SGHRS and CDR2 YFSETQ. This CDR3 has 14 residues. The V and J ends lost 0 bases and 1 base respectively, with 4 bases between them. CDR3 region: CASSLGQNTGELFF. The CDR3 DNA reads as TGCGCCAGCAGCTTGGGACAGAACACCGGGGAGCTGTTTTTT.

V is TRBV6-1 and J is TRBJ1-1; the D is unclear. With 6 bases removed from V and 12 bases from J, the gap between germline ends came to 17 bases. The CDR3 spans 12 residues. CDR1 MNHNS and CDR2 SASEGT come from the germline V gene. The CDR3 nucleotides read TGTGCCAGCAGCGGAAGGCGGGAAGGAACTTTCTTT. Translated: CASSGRREGTFF.

The CDR3 here is CASSLALGAGNEKLFF. Written as DNA, the CDR3 is TGTGCCAGCAGCTTAGCGCTCGGGGCCGGTAATGAAAAACTGTTTTTT. This chain joins TRBV11-1 and TRBJ1-4, with a tentative D call TRBD1 (5 bases). CDR1 and CDR2 from the germline V gene are SGHAT and FQDESV (reference sequence). The CDR3 covers 16 residues. The V and J ends lost 0 bases and 4 bases respectively, with 12 bases between them.

This clone is medium-sized by share. This rearrangement joins TRBV7-8 to TRBJ1-1, with 7 nucleotides matching TRBD1. The CDR3 totals 13 residues. Germline V lookup: CDR1 SGHVS, CDR2 FQNEAQ. After removal of 3 bases from V and 4 bases from J, the junction contained 2 bases not matched to a gene. The CDR3 DNA is TGTGCCAGCAGCTTCGGACAGGCCACTGAAGCTTTCTTT. It is translated as CASSFGQATEAFF.

Concerning this clone itself: Additional DNA sequences in this sample encode the identical CDR3. The chain uses TRBV28 and TRBJ1-1, with 8 bases matching TRBD1. Germline CDR1 is MDHEN and CDR2 is SYDVKM. V was pared by 9 bases and J by 10 bases, with 19 bases of the junction left unmatched. The CDR3 length is 15 residues. For the CDR3, the DNA is TGTGCCAGTAGCTCCCGGTCCCGGGACAGGTCGGGAGCTTTCTTT. Translated: CASSSRSRDRSGAFF.

This clone has just a few counts. The chain carries TRBV18 and TRBJ2-1, with 8 bases aligning to TRBD2. The trim removed 2 bases at V and 2 bases at J, leaving 5 bases unmatched. This CDR3 comprises 16 residues. Germline V lookup: CDR1 KGHSH, CDR2 LQKENI. CDR3 amino acids: CASSPRSGGPYNEQFF. The CDR3 nucleotides read TGTGCCAGCTCACCAAGGAGCGGGGGCCCCTACAATGAGCAGTTCTTC.

The V and J genes are TRBV7-9 and TRBJ2-7; a possible D gene is TRBD2 (5 bases). From germline, CDR1 is SEHNR and CDR2 FQNEAQ (reference sequence). Trimming left V 1 base short and J 1 base short, with 20 bases between. This CDR3 has 18 amino acids. CDR3 coding DNA: TGTGCCAGCAGCTTAGTACGGGGTTGGAGCCCCGTTTCCTACGAGCAGTACTTC. Amino acids: CASSLVRGWSPVSYEQYF.

Remarks on this clone: At one end the junction does not follow the germline gene, possibly because of a read error. The chain is built from TRBV7-7 and TRBJ2-3; 14 nucleotides match TRBD2. Germline V gene sequence: CDR1 SSHAT, CDR2 FNYEAQ (reference sequence). The CDR3 length is 18 residues. The CDR3 DNA follows: TGTGCTAGCAGCCCGTTAGAAGGACTAGCGGGGGGAGGAGATACGCAGTATTTT. It is translated as CASSPLEGLAGGGDTQYF.

This chain uses TRBV7-3 with TRBJ2-1; 7 positions agree with TRBD1. Germline V gives CDR1 SGHTA, CDR2 FQGTGA. The trim removed 5 bases at V and 6 bases at J, leaving 10 bases unmatched. The CDR3 totals 15 residues. The CDR3 region has the DNA TGTGCCAGCAGCCTCGGGACAGCCCCGGGCAATGAGCAGTTCTTC. Amino acids: CASSLGTAPGNEQFF.

This clone was detected once. J is TRBJ1-5 and V is TRBV7-2; no firm D call. Germline V gives CDR1 SGHTA, CDR2 FQGNSA. This CDR3 is 15 amino acids long. V lost 2 bases and J lost 5, with 13 bases in between. The CDR3 is CASSLYAGRDQPQHF. The CDR3, as DNA: TGTGCCAGCAGCTTATACGCGGGGAGAGATCAGCCCCAGCATTTT. The whole variable domain, filled in from reference TRBV7-2 and TRBJ1-5, reads GAGVSQSPSNKVTEKGKDVELRCDPISGHTALYWYRQSLGQGLEFLIYFQGNSAPDKSGLPSDRFSAERTGGSVSTLTIQRTQQEDSAVYLCASSLYAGRDQPQHFGDGTRLSIL.

V usage is TRBV5-5 and J usage is TRBJ2-6; D gene uncertain. Germline CDR1 and CDR2: SGHKS and YYEKEE (reference sequence). The CDR3 sequence is 15 residues long. Trimming removed 4 bases at V and 0 bases at J, with 8 bases between. The CDR3 coding sequence is TGTGCCAGCAGCAGGGTCTTCTCTGGGGCCAACGTCCTGACTTTC. Its protein product is CASSRVFSGANVLTF.

V is TRBV5-1 and J is TRBJ2-7; the match to TRBD1 covers 9 bases. V lost 4 bases, J lost 7 bases, and 9 bases stayed unmatched. Germline V gene sequence: CDR1 SGHRS, CDR2 YFSETQ. This CDR3 contains 14 residues. CDR3 nucleotides: TGCGCCAGCAGCGATACAGGGGGCGCGGGGGAGCAGTACTTC. This sequence encodes CASSDTGGAGEQYF.

The chain has TRBV14 and TRBJ2-1; possible D gene TRBD2, 6 bases. The CDR3 has 11 amino acids. V lost 1 base and J lost 12, with 7 bases in between. Germline assignment: CDR1 SGHDN and CDR2 FVKESK. This CDR3 reads CASSQVGGQFF. In DNA, the CDR3 is TGTGCCAGCAGCCAAGTGGGGGGGCAGTTCTTC.

The V call is TRBV19, the J call TRBJ1-6, with a possible D match to TRBD1 (6 bases). The CDR3 extends over 12 amino acids. The V and J ends lost 6 bases and 9 bases respectively, with 9 bases between them. The germline CDR1 and CDR2 sequences are LNHDA and SQIVND (reference sequence). The CDR3 protein is CASSTGLSPLHF. The CDR3 DNA reads as TGTGCCAGTAGCACAGGGCTTTCACCCCTCCACTTT.

The V call is TRBV6-6, the J call TRBJ2-5; TRBD1 aligns across 8 bases. With the DNA end fitting TRBJ2-7 better, the J assignment may be wrong. This CDR3 has 15 residues. CDR1 and CDR2 (germline): MNHNY, SVGAGI (reference sequence). The CDR3 bases are TGTGCCAGCAGTACGCCCAGGGGGCGCTTGAACGAGCAGTACTTC. Translated, it gives CASSTPRGRLNEQYF.

The chain uses TRBV27 and TRBJ1-1; D is ambiguous. Between the trimmed V and J ends, which lost 4 bases and 1 base, there was a span of 13 bases. CDR3 length: 15 amino acids. In germline, CDR1 is MNHEY, CDR2 SMNVEV (reference sequence). CDR3: CASSSYSTGNTEAFF. The CDR3 coding sequence is TGTGCCAGCAGTTCGTACTCAACGGGGAACACTGAAGCTTTCTTT.

Regarding this clone: Compared with germline, one end of the junction differs, possibly owing to a read error. V and J are TRBV7-7 and TRBJ2-2; no clear D gene. In germline, CDR1 is SSHAT, CDR2 FNYEAQ (reference sequence). This CDR3 contains 12 residues. CDR3 bases: TGTGCTAGCAGCTGGAGCACCGGGGAGCTGTTTTTT. This sequence encodes CASSWSTGELFF.

V gene TRBV7-3 combines with J gene TRBJ2-1; 12 bases are a match to TRBD2. V lost 6 bases and J lost 4; bases outside the gene matches: 4. Germline V gene data show CDR1 as SGHTA and CDR2 as FQGTGA. CDR3 length equals 15 residues. As DNA, the CDR3 is TGTGCCAGCAGTCCGACTAGCGGGGGATACAATGAGCAGTTCTTC. Its translation is CASSPTSGGYNEQFF.

The chain recombines TRBV16 with TRBJ1-1; unclear D gene. With 1 base removed from V and 3 bases from J, the gap between germline ends came to 9 bases. The V gene's germline CDR1 is KGHSY and CDR2 FQNENV. The CDR3 is made up of 14 amino acids. CDR3 bases: TGTGCCAGCAGCCAATTGCGGGGAGACACTGAAGCTTTCTTT. Translating gives CASSQLRGDTEAFF.

The chain carries TRBV4-1 and TRBJ2-3, with no clear D. CDR1 is MGHRA, CDR2 YSYEKL, per germline. The V gene lost 4 bases and the J gene lost 0 bases, with 11 bases spanning the gap. CDR3 length: 15 amino acids. The CDR3 bases are TGCGCCAGCAGCCGAGTAGTAGGAAGCACAGATACGCAGTATTTT. Encoded protein: CASSRVVGSTDTQYF.

This clone came up once. The chain is built from TRBV9 and TRBJ2-2; perhaps D is TRBD1 or TRBD2 (5 bases each). CDR3 length: 17 residues. V lost 0 bases and J 0 bases, leaving 12 bases between the germline ends. From germline, CDR1 is SGDLS and CDR2 YYNGEE. The DNA for the CDR3 is TGTGCCAGCAGCGTAGCTGGCTGGGACCCGAACACCGGGGAGCTGTTTTTT. It specifies CASSVAGWDPNTGELFF. The variable domain in full, with the rest retrieved from reference TRBV9 and TRBJ2-2, is DSGVTQTPKHLITATGQRVTLRCSPRSGDLSVYWYQQSLDQGLQFLIQYYNGEERAKGNILERFSAQQFPDLHSELNLSSLELGDSALYFCASSVAGWDPNTGELFFGEGSRLTVL.

The chain links TRBV19 to TRBJ2-5; the D gene is possibly TRBD2 (5 bases). The CDR3 sequence is 15 residues long. The ends were cut back, 7 bases at V and 0 bases at J, with 15 bases in the middle. Per germline, CDR1 LNHDA and CDR2 SQIVND (reference sequence). CDR3 sequence: CASTSTNPYQETQYF. CDR3 in DNA: TGTGCCAGTACGTCGACTAACCCGTACCAAGAGACCCAGTACTTC.

The chain is built from TRBV18 and TRBJ2-1; weak D call: TRBD1 (6 bases). The length of the CDR3 is 15 residues. In germline, CDR1 is KGHSH, CDR2 LQKENI. V was shortened by 3 bases and J by 7 bases, with 16 bases between the two germline ends. CDR3 in amino acids: CASSPTGTVGNEQFF. Written as DNA, the CDR3 is TGTGCCAGCTCACCTACAGGGACGGTGGGGAATGAGCAGTTCTTC.

This sequence joins TRBV7-2 and TRBJ2-7, with 7 bases identical to TRBD1. The V segment lost 1 base and the J segment 2 bases; nucleotides outside the gene matches: 11. Germline CDR1 SGHTA, CDR2 FQGNSA. The CDR3 loop spans 17 amino acids. CDR3 bases: TGTGCCAGCAGCTTAGGACAGGGTTCTTTCGGGGCCTACGAGCAGTACTTC. As protein: CASSLGQGSFGAYEQYF.

This clone was found a few times. The V call is TRBV4-2, the J call TRBJ2-5, with unresolved D. The J call is in doubt because the DNA end fits TRBJ2-7 better. Germline V CDR1 and CDR2: LGHNA, YNFKEQ. The CDR3 sequence is 13 residues long. This CDR3 reads CASSQSKGYEQYF. Written as DNA, the CDR3 is TGTGCCAGCAGCCAGAGTAAGGGCTACGAGCAGTACTTC.

J is TRBJ2-7 and V is TRBV6-6; D may be TRBD2 (6 bases). V lost 6 bases and J 2 bases, leaving 11 bases between the germline ends. The CDR3 loop spans 13 amino acids. Germline CDR1 and CDR2: MNHNY and SVGAGI (reference sequence). The CDR3 DNA is TGTGCCAGCAGCCCCGGAGGGACCTACGAGCAGTACTTC. Translated, it gives CASSPGGTYEQYF.

Worth noting for this clone: One end of the junction is discordant with germline, which a read error may explain. The chain combines TRBV6-1 with TRBJ1-2; 7 nucleotides align to TRBD1. The CDR3 sequence is 14 residues long. Per the germline V gene, CDR1 is MNHNS and CDR2 is SASEGT. The CDR3 nucleotides are TGTGCCAGCAGTGAAGCAGGGACAGACACATCCCGGGTTTTC. Amino acid sequence: CASSEAGTDTSRVF.

J is TRBJ2-7 and V is TRBV28, with 7 bases aligning to TRBD1. This CDR3 has 15 residues. V shed 8 bases and J 4 bases; nucleotides not matched to a gene: 14. Germline V gene lookup returns CDR1 MDHEN and CDR2 SYDVKM. The CDR3 coding sequence is TGTGCCAGCGGGGGAGTGGGACAGATTAATTACGAGCAGTACTTC. It is translated as CASGGVGQINYEQYF.